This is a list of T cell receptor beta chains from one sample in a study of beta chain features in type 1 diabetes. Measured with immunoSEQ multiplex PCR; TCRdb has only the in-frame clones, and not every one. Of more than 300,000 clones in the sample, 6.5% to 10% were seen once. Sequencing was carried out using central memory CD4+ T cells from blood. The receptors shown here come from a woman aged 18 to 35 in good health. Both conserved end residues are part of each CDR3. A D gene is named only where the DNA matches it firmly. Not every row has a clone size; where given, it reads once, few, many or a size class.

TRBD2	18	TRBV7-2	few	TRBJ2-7	CASSYSSVGLAGMNEQYF	TGTGCCAGCAGCTACTCTTCCGTGGGACTAGCGGGAATGAACGAGCAGTACTTC
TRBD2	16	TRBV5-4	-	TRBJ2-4	CASSAAGGATKNIQYF	TGTGCCAGCAGCGCCGCGGGGGGGGCAACCAAAAACATTCAGTACTTC
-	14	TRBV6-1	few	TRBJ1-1	CAIRRSQMNTEAFF	TGTGCCATCAGGCGTAGCCAGATGAACACTGAAGCTTTCTTT
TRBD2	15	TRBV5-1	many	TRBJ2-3	CASSLGLAGADTQYF	TGCGCCAGCAGCTTGGGACTAGCGGGAGCAGATACGCAGTATTTT
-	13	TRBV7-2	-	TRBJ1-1	CASSLQGNTEAFF	TGTGCCAGCAGTCTACAGGGGAACACTGAAGCTTTCTTT
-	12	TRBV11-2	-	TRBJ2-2	CASSLDRGELFF	TGTGCCAGCAGCCTCGACAGGGGGGAGCTGTTTTTT
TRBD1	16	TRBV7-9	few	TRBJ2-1	CASTHTGTGAGNEQFF	TGTGCCAGCACCCACACGGGGACAGGGGCGGGAAATGAGCAGTTCTTC
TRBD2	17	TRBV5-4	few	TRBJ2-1	CASSPRLAGALNNEQFF	TGTGCCAGCAGCCCCCGACTAGCGGGAGCCTTAAACAATGAGCAGTTCTTC
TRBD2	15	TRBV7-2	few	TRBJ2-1	CASSPSGSGNNEQFF	TGTGCCAGCAGCCCGAGCGGGAGTGGAAACAATGAGCAGTTCTTC
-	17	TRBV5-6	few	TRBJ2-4	CASSLDGRLGSKNIQYF	TGTGCCAGCAGCTTGGATGGGCGCTTGGGAAGCAAAAACATTCAGTACTTC
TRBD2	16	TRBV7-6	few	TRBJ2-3	CASSETSGRYTDTQYF	TGTGCCAGCAGCGAGACTAGCGGGAGGTACACAGATACGCAGTATTTT
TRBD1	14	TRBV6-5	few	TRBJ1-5	CASRQGGSNQPQHF	TGTGCCAGCCGACAGGGCGGTAGCAATCAGCCCCAGCATTTT
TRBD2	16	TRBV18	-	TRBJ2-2	CASSPIAGGTTGELFF	TGTGCCAGCTCACCGATAGCGGGAGGGACCACCGGGGAGCTGTTTTTT
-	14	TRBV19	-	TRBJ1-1	CASSRGSRGAEAFF	TGTGCCAGTAGTAGGGGGTCTCGAGGCGCTGAAGCTTTCTTT
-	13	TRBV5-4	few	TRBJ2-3	CASSFYGADTQYF	TGTGCCAGCAGCTTTTACGGCGCAGATACGCAGTATTTT
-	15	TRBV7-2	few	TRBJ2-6	CASSLGHSGANVLTF	TGTGCCAGCAGCTTAGGCCACTCTGGGGCCAACGTCCTGACTTTC
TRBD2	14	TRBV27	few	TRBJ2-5	CASSSNSGQETQYF	TGTGCCAGCAGTTCCAATAGCGGGCAAGAGACCCAGTACTTC
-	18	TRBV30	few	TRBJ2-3	CAWSVLSWTPGGTDTQYF	TGTGCCTGGAGTGTACTCTCTTGGACTCCTGGGGGCACAGATACGCAGTATTTT